Below are 24 T cell receptor beta chains sequenced from a single sample in a study of OX40 agonist ivuxolimab in advanced cancers. Repertoires were generated with immunoSEQ multiplex PCR, while TCRdb's copy carries only in-frame clones and drops some. The sample lists over 30,000 clones; roughly three quarters were seen once. The material sequenced was CD4+ or CD8+ T cells sorted from blood, taken in a trial of the OX40 agonist ivuxolimab. The receptors were sampled from an adult with an advanced solid tumor such as melanoma, head and neck, liver or kidney cancer.

This clone was seen a single time. The chain carries TRBV19 and TRBJ1-2; TRBD1 might be the D (6 bases). CDR1 is LNHDA, CDR2 SQIVND, per germline (reference sequence). The CDR3 length is 13 residues. V shed 5 bases and J shed 8 bases, with 15 bases lying between them. The CDR3 here is CASSSQGFGGYTF. The DNA for the CDR3 is TGTGCCAGTAGTTCTCAGGGGTTCGGAGGCTACACCTTC. The full variable domain, in which reference TRBV19 and TRBJ1-2 provide the parts outside the CDR3, is DGGITQSPKYLFRKEGQNVTLSCEQNLNHDAMYWYRQDPGQGLRLIYYSQIVNDFQKGDIAEGYSVSREKKESFPLTVTSAQKNPTAFYLCASSSQGFGGYTFGSGTRLTVV.

CDR3 sequence: CASLWGTPSYEQYF. The CDR3 nucleotides are TGTGCCAGCCTGTGGGGGACCCCCTCCTACGAGCAGTACTTC. The chain has TRBV2 and TRBJ2-5, with D possibly called TRBD1 or TRBD2 (5 bases each). The J call may not be correct, given that the DNA end is closer to TRBJ2-7. In germline, CDR1 is SNHLY, CDR2 FYNNEI. The length of the CDR3 is 14 residues.

Concerning this clone itself: The junction differs from germline at one of its ends, possibly a read error. The chain is built from TRBV7-7 and TRBJ2-1; possible D gene TRBD2, 6 bases. CDR1 and CDR2 (germline): SSHAT, FNYEAQ (reference sequence). The CDR3 extends over 14 amino acids. CDR3 loop: CASSSAPGTGEQFF. Here the CDR3 DNA reads TGTGCTAGCAGCTCCGCGCCGGGGACTGGTGAGCAGTTCTTC. Filled out from reference TRBV7-7 and TRBJ2-1, the complete variable domain reads GAGVSQSPRYKVTKRGQDVTLRCDPISSHATLYWYQQALGQGPEFLTYFNYEAQPDKSGLPSDRFSAERPEGSISTLTIQRTEQRDSAMYRCASSSAPGTGEQFFGPGTRLTVL.

The chain joins TRBV6-1 to TRBJ1-1, with D perhaps matching TRBD1 (6 bases). Trimming stripped 7 bases from V and 5 bases from J, with 17 bases between. The CDR3 contains 14 residues. Germline CDR1 and CDR2: MNHNS and SASEGT. The chain's CDR3 is CASIRRGWQTEAFF. The CDR3 region has the DNA TGTGCCAGCATCCGCAGGGGTTGGCAAACTGAAGCTTTCTTT.

The genes are TRBV27 and TRBJ2-2, with no clear D. V lost 5 bases to trimming and J lost 9 bases, with 10 bases between them. CDR3 length equals 12 residues. Germline CDR1 MNHEY, CDR2 SMNVEV (reference sequence). CDR3 nucleotides: TGTGCCAGCAGTCCGACATTACGGGAGCTGTTTTTT. Translated, it gives CASSPTLRELFF.

The count of this clone is one. The rearrangement joins TRBV30 to TRBJ2-7; TRBD1 matches 7 bases. The germline gives CDR1 GTSNPN, CDR2 SVGIG (reference sequence). The CDR3 contains 14 residues. V dropped 3 bases and J dropped 3; count of bases not matched to a gene: 8. The CDR3 loop reads CAWSAGTAFYEQYF. The CDR3 region has the DNA TGTGCCTGGAGCGCCGGGACAGCCTTCTACGAGCAGTACTTC. The full variable domain, its missing parts supplied by reference TRBV30 and TRBJ2-7, is SQTIHQWPATLVQPVGSPLSLECTVEGTSNPNLYWYRQAAGRGLQLLFYSVGIGQISSEVPQNLSASRPQDRQFILSSKKLLLSDSGFYLCAWSAGTAFYEQYFGPGTRLTVT.

In DNA form, the CDR3 reads TGTGCCTGGAGTGCGCCTGAGGGAGCCTACGAGCAGTACTTC. Its translation: CAWSAPEGAYEQYF. This chain links TRBV30 with TRBJ2-7; a possible D gene is TRBD2 (5 bases). V lost 1 base to trimming and J lost 2 bases, with 12 bases between them. Looked up from germline, CDR1 is GTSNPN and CDR2 is SVGIG (reference sequence). The CDR3 has 14 residues.

This clone was counted only a few times. The chain carries TRBV11-2 and TRBJ2-7; D not certain. The germline V gene encodes CDR1 SGHAT and CDR2 FQNNGV. The CDR3 runs to 12 residues. V lost 0 bases and J lost 9, with 9 bases in between. The CDR3 DNA is TGTGCCAGCAGCTTAGAGGGGATAGGGCAGTACTTC. It codes for CASSLEGIGQYF.

This chain links TRBV5-8 with TRBJ2-5, with TRBD1 matching 8 bases. The ends lost 0 bases at V and 5 bases at J; junction bases unmatched: 6. CDR3 length: 15 residues. From germline, CDR1 is SGHTS and CDR2 YDEGEE. The CDR3 DNA follows: TGTGCCAGCAGCTTGGAGGTCAGGGGGCACGAGACCCAGTACTTC. This sequence encodes CASSLEVRGHETQYF.

The table lists this clone with a few counts. The chain combines TRBV6-5 with TRBJ2-7; no reliable D call. Germline CDR1 MNHEY, CDR2 SVGAGI. The V end was cut by 6 bases, the J end by 2 bases, with 11 bases between. The CDR3 is made up of 13 amino acids. The DNA of the CDR3 is TGTGCCAGCAGAGAGGACCCTCCCTACGAGCAGTACTTC. Protein product: CASREDPPYEQYF.

The count of this clone is one. The V call is TRBV6-1, the J call TRBJ2-1, with 9 bases lining up with TRBD2. Germline lookup yields CDR1 MNHNS and CDR2 SASEGT. The CDR3 length is 15 residues. Germline trimming cut 4 bases from V and 6 bases from J; bases unmatched to any gene: 7. The CDR3 loop is CASSGASGVSNEQFF. The DNA for the CDR3 is TGTGCCAGCAGTGGAGCTAGCGGGGTTTCCAATGAGCAGTTCTTC.

The chain uses TRBV5-1 and TRBJ1-3, with 7 bases that match TRBD1. The V gene's germline CDR1 is SGHRS and CDR2 YFSETQ. This CDR3 has 16 amino acids. V lost 1 base and J lost 0; bases outside the gene matches: 4. CDR3 amino acids: CASSLLAGGSGNTIYF. CDR3 nucleotides: TGCGCCAGCAGCTTGCTGGCAGGGGGCTCTGGAAACACCATATATTTT. Using reference TRBV5-1 and TRBJ1-3 for the parts outside the CDR3, the full variable domain is KAGVTQTPRYLIKTRGQQVTLSCSPISGHRSVSWYQQTPGQGLQFLFEYFSETQRNKGNFPGRFSGRQFSNSRSEMNVSTLELGDSALYLCASSLLAGGSGNTIYFGEGSWLTVV.

This clone was seen only a few times. The rearrangement joins TRBV30 to TRBJ1-5; D is undetermined. Germline-derived CDR1 and CDR2 are GTSNPN and SVGIG (reference sequence). V shed 0 bases and J shed 2 bases, with 8 bases lying between them. The CDR3 has 14 residues. Here the CDR3 reads CAWSVGDGNQPQHF. CDR3 DNA sequence: TGTGCCTGGAGTGTTGGTGACGGCAATCAGCCCCAGCATTTT.

A single count supports this clone. The chain carries TRBV19 and TRBJ2-1; a weak D match, TRBD2 (5 bases). Germline lookup yields CDR1 LNHDA and CDR2 SQIVND (reference sequence). The V and J ends lost 5 bases and 5 bases respectively, with 19 bases between them. This CDR3 contains 16 residues. DNA of the CDR3: TGTGCCAGTAGTCCCGAGCATCTAGCTACTAACAATGAGCAGTTCTTC. Translation: CASSPEHLATNNEQFF.

The rearrangement joins TRBV18 to TRBJ2-1, with D possibly TRBD2 on 5 matching bases. V lost 6 bases, J lost 5 bases, and 11 bases lay in between. Per germline, CDR1 KGHSH and CDR2 LQKENI. This CDR3 spans 13 amino acids. The CDR3 protein is CASSSFGDNEQFF. The CDR3 region has the DNA TGTGCCAGCTCTTCTTTCGGGGACAATGAGCAGTTCTTC.

The chain joins TRBV27 to TRBJ2-5; D is unclear. Deletions cut 3 bases from V and 1 base from J, with 0 bases between. In germline, CDR1 is MNHEY, CDR2 SMNVEV (reference sequence). The CDR3 totals 11 residues. This CDR3 reads CASSFQETQYF. DNA for the CDR3: TGTGCCAGCAGTTTCCAAGAGACCCAGTACTTC.

Only one count was recorded for this clone. The chain joins TRBV11-1 to TRBJ2-5; D possibly uses TRBD1 or TRBD2 (5 bases each). The CDR3 spans 13 residues. Per the germline V gene, CDR1 is SGHAT and CDR2 is FQDESV (reference sequence). V was shortened by 3 bases and J by 5 bases, with 10 bases between the two germline ends. For the CDR3, the DNA is TGTGCCAGCAGCTTGTACGGGGCGGAGACCCAGTACTTC. This gives the protein CASSLYGAETQYF.

The chain uses TRBV28 and TRBJ2-5; D unclear. Per the germline V gene, CDR1 is MDHEN and CDR2 is SYDVKM. The CDR3 is 14 residues long. V gave up 2 bases and J gave up 7 bases, with 14 bases separating them. In nucleotides, the CDR3 is TGTGCCAGCAGTTTACCCCCCGCCCTGGGGACCCAGTACTTC. This codes for CASSLPPALGTQYF.

Note on this clone: In the same sample, other DNA sequences code for this CDR3. The V and J genes are TRBV7-3 and TRBJ1-1; D remains ambiguous. The CDR3 length is 13 residues. V was clipped by 5 bases and J by 0 bases, with 7 bases between them. The germline gives CDR1 SGHTA, CDR2 FQGTGA. CDR3 in amino acids: CASSQTVNTEAFF. The CDR3, as DNA: TGTGCCAGCAGCCAGACGGTGAACACTGAAGCTTTCTTT.

This chain uses TRBV7-2 with TRBJ2-5, with 7 bases fitting TRBD1. Germline values: CDR1 SGHTA, CDR2 FQGNSA. Losses at the gene ends were 5 bases for V and 5 bases for J; bases not matched to a gene: 14. The CDR3 contains 16 residues. The CDR3 DNA reads as TGTGCCAGCAGCCCCGACGGGACAGTCACGGGGGAGACCCAGTACTTC. This sequence encodes CASSPDGTVTGETQYF.

The chain employs TRBV5-4 and TRBJ1-2, with 7 bases matching TRBD1. The CDR3 loop spans 13 amino acids. J gave up 3 bases and V 4 bases, and 3 bases lay outside the gene matches. Germline lookup yields CDR1 SGHNT and CDR2 YYREEE (reference sequence). The CDR3 here is CASSQGGYYGYTF. The CDR3 region has the DNA TGTGCCAGCAGCCAAGGGGGCTACTATGGCTACACCTTC.

For this clone: Distinct nucleotide sequences in the sample also encode this CDR3. V usage is TRBV4-2 and J usage is TRBJ1-1; 8 bases are shared with TRBD1. This CDR3 is built from 17 residues. CDR1 LGHNA and CDR2 YNFKEQ come from the germline V gene. The V and J ends lost 0 bases and 0 bases, in that order; junction bases with no gene match: 6. The CDR3 spells CASSQDPQGAMNTEAFF. The CDR3, as DNA: TGTGCCAGCAGCCAAGATCCCCAGGGGGCAATGAACACTGAAGCTTTCTTT.

The CDR3 is CASSSRTGDSPLHF. The CDR3 coding sequence is TGTGCCAGCAGCTCTCGGACAGGGGATTCACCCCTCCACTTT. The chain is built from TRBV7-2 and TRBJ1-6; the match to TRBD1 covers 9 bases. J gave up 8 bases and V 4 bases, and 3 bases lay outside the gene matches. Per the germline V gene, CDR1 is SGHTA and CDR2 is FQGNSA. The CDR3 is 14 residues long.

V and J are TRBV28 and TRBJ2-7; weak D call: TRBD1 (6 bases). V lost 2 bases and J lost 5, with 10 bases in between. CDR3 length equals 13 residues. CDR1 and CDR2 (germline): MDHEN, SYDVKM. The CDR3 here is CASSLGQPDEQYF. As DNA, the CDR3 is TGTGCCAGCAGTTTAGGACAGCCGGACGAGCAGTACTTC.